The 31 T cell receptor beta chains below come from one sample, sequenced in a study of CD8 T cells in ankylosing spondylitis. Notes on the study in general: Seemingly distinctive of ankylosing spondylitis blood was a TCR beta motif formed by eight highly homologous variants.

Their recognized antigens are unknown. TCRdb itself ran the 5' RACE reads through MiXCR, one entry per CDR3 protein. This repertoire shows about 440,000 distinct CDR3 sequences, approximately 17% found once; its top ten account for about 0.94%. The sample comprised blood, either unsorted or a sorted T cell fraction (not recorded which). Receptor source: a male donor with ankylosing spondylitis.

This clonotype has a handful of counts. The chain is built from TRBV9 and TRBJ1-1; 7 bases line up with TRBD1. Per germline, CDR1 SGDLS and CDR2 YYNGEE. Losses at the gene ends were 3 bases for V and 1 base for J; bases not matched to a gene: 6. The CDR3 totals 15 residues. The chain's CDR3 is CASSETGASNTEAFF. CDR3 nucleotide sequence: TGTGCCAGCAGCGAAACAGGGGCCTCGAACACTGAAGCTTTCTTT.

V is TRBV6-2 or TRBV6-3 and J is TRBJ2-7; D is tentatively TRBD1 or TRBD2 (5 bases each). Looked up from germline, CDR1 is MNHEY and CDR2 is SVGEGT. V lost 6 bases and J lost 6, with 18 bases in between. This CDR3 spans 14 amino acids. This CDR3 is CASSPAGARVEQYF. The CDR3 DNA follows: TGTGCCAGCAGCCCGGCTGGGGCGAGGGTCGAGCAGTACTTC.

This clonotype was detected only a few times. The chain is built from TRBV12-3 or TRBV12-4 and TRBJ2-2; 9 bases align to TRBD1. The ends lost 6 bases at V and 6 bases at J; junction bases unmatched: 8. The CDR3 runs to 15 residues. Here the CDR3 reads CASRPGQGSPGELFF. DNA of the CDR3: TGTGCCAGCAGACCGGGACAGGGAAGCCCCGGGGAGCTGTTTTTT.

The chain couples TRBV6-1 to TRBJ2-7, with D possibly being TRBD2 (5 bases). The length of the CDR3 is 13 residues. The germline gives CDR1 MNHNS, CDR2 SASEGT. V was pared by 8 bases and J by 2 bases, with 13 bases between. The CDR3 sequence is CASGRGSAYEQYF. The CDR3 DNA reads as TGTGCCAGCGGGCGAGGGAGCGCCTACGAGCAGTACTTC.

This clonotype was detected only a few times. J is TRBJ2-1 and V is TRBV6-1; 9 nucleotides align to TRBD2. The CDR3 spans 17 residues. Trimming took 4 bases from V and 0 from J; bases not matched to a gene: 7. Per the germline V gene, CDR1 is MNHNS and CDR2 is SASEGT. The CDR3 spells CASSGLSSGDSYNEQFF. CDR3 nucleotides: TGTGCCAGCAGTGGCCTCTCTAGCGGGGACTCCTACAATGAGCAGTTCTTC.

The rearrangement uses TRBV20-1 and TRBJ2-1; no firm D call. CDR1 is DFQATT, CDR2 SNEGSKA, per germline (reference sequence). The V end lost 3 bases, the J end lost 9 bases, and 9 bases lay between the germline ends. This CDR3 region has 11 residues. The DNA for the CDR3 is TGCAGTGCTAGTTTCGAGCTTGAGCAGTTCTTC. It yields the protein CSASFELEQFF.

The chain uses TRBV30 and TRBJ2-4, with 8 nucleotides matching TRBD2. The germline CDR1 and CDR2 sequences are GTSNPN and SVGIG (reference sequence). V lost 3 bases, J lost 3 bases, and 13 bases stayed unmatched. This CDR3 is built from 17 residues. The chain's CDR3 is CAWSLSPGGVVKNIQYF. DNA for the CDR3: TGTGCCTGGAGCTTAAGCCCCGGGGGGGTGGTCAAAAACATTCAGTACTTC.

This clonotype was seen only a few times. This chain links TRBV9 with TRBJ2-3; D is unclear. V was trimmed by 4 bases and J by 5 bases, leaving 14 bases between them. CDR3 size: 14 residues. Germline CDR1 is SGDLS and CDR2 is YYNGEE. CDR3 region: CASSLMGLRDTQYF. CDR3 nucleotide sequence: TGTGCCAGCAGCCTCATGGGTTTGCGAGATACGCAGTATTTT.

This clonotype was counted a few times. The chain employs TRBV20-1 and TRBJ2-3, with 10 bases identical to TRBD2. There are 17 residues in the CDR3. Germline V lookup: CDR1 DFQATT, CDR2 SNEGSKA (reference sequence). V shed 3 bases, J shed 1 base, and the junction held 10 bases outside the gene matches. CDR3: CSASRLAGATGTDTQYF. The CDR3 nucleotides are TGCAGTGCTAGTAGGCTAGCGGGGGCCACGGGCACAGATACGCAGTATTTT.

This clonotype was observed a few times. The chain's CDR3 is CASSLGRNSGTQYF. The CDR3 coding sequence is TGTGCCAGCAGCTTAGGGCGGAACTCCGGTACGCAGTATTTT. The chain combines TRBV7-2 with TRBJ2-3; D is unresolved. In germline, CDR1 is SGHTA, CDR2 FQGNSA. The CDR3 has 14 amino acids. V lost 1 base to trimming and J lost 8 bases, with 13 bases between them.

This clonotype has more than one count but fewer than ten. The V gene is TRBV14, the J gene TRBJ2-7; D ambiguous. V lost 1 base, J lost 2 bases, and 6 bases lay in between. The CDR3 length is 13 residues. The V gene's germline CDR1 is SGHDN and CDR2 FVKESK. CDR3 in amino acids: CASSQVQAYEQYF. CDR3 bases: TGTGCCAGCAGCCAAGTTCAAGCCTACGAGCAGTACTTC.

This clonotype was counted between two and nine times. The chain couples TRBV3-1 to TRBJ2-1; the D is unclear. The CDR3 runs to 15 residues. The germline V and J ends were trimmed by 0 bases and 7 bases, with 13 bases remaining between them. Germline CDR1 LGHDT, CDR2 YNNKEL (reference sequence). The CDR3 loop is CASSQEGWAGNEQFF. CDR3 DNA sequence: TGTGCCAGCAGCCAAGAAGGGTGGGCAGGTAATGAGCAGTTCTTC.

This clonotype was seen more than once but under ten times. CDR3 in amino acids: CASRGLGGTQYF. The CDR3 DNA reads as TGTGCCAGCAGAGGACTCGGGGGCACGCAGTATTTT. The chain joins TRBV27 to TRBJ2-3; possibly TRBD1 or TRBD2 for D (6 bases each). From germline, CDR1 is MNHEY and CDR2 SMNVEV (reference sequence). The CDR3 has 12 amino acids. Trimming took off 6 bases at V and 9 bases at J, with 13 bases between the two ends.

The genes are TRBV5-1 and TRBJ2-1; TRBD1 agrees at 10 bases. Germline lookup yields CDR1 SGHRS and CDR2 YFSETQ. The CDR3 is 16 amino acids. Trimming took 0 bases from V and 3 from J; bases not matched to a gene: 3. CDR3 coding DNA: TGCGCCAGCAGCTTGGGAGGGACAGGGGACTACAATGAGCAGTTCTTC. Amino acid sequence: CASSLGGTGDYNEQFF.

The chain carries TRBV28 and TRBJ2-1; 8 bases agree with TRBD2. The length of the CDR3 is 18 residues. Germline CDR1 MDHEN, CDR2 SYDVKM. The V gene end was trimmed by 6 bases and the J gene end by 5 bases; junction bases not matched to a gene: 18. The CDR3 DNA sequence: TGTGCCAGCAGCCGTCGGCGGGAGGAAGGGTGGTTGGACAATGAGCAGTTCTTC. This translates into CASSRRREEGWLDNEQFF.

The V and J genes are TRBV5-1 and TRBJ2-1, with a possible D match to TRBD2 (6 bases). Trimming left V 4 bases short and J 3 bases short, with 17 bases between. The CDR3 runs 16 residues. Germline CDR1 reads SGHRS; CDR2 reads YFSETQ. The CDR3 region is CASSRDPTGSYNEQFF. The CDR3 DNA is TGCGCCAGCAGCCGGGATCCTACCGGGAGCTACAATGAGCAGTTCTTC.

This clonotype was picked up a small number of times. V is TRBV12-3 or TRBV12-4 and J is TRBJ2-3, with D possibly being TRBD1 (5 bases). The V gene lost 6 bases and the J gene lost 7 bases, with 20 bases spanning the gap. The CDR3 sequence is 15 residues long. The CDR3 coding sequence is TGTGCCAGCAGCTTGTCGACAGCCTCAGCACATACGCAGTATTTT. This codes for CASSLSTASAHTQYF.

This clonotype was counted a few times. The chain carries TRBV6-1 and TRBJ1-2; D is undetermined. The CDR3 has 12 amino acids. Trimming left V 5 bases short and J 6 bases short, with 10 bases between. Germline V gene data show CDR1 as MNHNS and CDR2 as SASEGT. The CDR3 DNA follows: TGTGCCAGCAGTACCCTGGGTGATGGCTACACCTTC. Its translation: CASSTLGDGYTF.

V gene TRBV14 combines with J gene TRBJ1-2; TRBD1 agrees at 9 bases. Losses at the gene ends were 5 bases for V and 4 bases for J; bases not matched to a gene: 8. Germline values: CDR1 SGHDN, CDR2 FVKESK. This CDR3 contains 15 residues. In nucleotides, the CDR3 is TGTGCCAGCAGCAGGGGACAGGGATACATCTATGGCTACACCTTC. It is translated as CASSRGQGYIYGYTF.

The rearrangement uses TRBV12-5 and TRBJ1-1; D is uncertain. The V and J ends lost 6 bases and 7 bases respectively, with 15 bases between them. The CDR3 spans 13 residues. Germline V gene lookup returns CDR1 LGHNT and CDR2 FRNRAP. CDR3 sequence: CASGALEGYEAFF. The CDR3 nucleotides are TGTGCTAGTGGAGCCTTGGAAGGGTATGAAGCTTTCTTT. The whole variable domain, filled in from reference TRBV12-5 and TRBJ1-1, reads DARVTQTPRHKVTEMGQEVTMRCQPILGHNTVFWYRQTMMQGLELLAYFRNRAPLDDSGMPKDRFSAEMPDATLATLKIQPSEPRDSAVYFCASGALEGYEAFFGQGTRLTVV.

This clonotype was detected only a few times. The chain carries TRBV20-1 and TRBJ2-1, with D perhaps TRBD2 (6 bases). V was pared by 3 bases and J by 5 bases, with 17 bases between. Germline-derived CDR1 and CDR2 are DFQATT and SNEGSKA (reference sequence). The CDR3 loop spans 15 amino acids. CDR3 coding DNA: TGCAGTGCTAGTAGCGGCAAAGTCCAGAACAATGAGCAGTTCTTC. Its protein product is CSASSGKVQNNEQFF.

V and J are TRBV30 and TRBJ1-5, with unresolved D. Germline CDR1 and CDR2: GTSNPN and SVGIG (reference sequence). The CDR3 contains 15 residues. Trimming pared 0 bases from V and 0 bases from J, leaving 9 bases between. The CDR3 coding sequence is TGTGCCTGGAGTGTACCAACGGGTAGCAATCAGCCCCAGCATTTT. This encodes CAWSVPTGSNQPQHF. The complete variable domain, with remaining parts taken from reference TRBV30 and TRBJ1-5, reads SQTIHQWPATLVQPVGSPLSLECTVEGTSNPNLYWYRQAAGRGLQLLFYSVGIGQISSEVPQNLSASRPQDRQFILSSKKLLLSDSGFYLCAWSVPTGSNQPQHFGDGTRLSIL.

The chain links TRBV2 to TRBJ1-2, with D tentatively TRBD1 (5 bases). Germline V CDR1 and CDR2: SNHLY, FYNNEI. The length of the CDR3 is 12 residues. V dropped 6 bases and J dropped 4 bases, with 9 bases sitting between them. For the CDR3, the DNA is TGTGCCAGCAGCGATGGGGCCTATGGCTACACCTTC. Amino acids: CASSDGAYGYTF.

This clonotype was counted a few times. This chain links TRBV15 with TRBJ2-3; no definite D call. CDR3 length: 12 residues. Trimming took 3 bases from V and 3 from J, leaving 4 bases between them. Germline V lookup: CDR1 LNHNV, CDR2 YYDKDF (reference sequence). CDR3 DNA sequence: TGTGCCACCAGCAGTAAAACAGATACGCAGTATTTT. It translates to CATSSKTDTQYF.

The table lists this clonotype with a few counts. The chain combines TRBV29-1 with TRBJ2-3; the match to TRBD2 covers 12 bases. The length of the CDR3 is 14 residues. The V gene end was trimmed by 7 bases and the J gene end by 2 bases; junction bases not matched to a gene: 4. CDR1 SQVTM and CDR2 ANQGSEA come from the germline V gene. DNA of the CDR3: TGCAGCGCCCGACTAGCGGGGGCCACAGATACGCAGTATTTT. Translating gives CSARLAGATDTQYF.

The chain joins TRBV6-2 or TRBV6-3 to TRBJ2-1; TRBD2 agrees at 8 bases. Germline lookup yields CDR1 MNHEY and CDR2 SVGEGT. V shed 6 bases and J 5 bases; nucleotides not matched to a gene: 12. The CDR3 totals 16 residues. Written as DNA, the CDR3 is TGTGCCAGCAGCTCGGAGCGGGAGCAATGGCACAATGAGCAGTTCTTC. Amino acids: CASSSEREQWHNEQFF.

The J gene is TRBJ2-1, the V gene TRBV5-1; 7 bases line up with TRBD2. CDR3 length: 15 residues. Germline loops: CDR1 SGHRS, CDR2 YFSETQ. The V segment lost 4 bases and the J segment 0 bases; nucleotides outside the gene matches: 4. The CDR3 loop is CASSETSPSYNEQFF. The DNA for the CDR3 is TGCGCCAGCAGCGAGACTAGCCCCTCCTACAATGAGCAGTTCTTC.

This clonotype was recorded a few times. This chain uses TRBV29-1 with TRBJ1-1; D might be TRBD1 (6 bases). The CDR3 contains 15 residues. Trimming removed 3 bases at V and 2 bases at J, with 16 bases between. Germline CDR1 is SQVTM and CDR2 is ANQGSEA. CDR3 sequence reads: CSVDISTGINTEAFF. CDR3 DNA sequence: TGCAGCGTTGATATCTCTACAGGGATAAACACTGAAGCTTTCTTT.

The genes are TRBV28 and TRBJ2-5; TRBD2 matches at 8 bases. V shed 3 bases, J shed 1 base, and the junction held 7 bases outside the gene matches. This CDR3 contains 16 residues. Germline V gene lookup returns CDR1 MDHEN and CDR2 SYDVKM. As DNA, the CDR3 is TGTGCCAGCAGTTTGAGTACTAGCGGAACCCAAGAGACCCAGTACTTC. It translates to CASSLSTSGTQETQYF.

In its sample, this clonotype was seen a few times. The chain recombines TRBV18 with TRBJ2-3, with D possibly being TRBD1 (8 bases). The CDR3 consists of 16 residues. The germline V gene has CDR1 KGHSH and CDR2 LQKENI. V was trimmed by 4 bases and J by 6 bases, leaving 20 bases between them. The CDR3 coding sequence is TGTGCCAGCTCACTGGGGACAGGCCGAGCGGGGGATACGCAGTATTTT. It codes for CASSLGTGRAGDTQYF. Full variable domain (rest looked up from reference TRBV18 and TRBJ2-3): NAGVMQNPRHLVRRRGQEARLRCSPMKGHSHVYWYRQLPEEGLKFMVYLQKENIIDESGMPKERFSAEFPKEGPSILRIQQVVRGDSAAYFCASSLGTGRAGDTQYFGPGTRLTVL.

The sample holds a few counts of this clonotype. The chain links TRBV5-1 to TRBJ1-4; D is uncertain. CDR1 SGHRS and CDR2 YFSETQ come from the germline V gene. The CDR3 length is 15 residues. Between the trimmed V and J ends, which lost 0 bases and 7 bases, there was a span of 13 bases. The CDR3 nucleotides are TGCGCCAGCAGCTTGGGTTTGACGTTTGGTGAAAAACTGTTTTTT. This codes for CASSLGLTFGEKLFF.